These T cell receptor beta chains were read from a single sample in a study of HIV-infected patients and healthy controls. TCRdb redid the calling of the 5' RACE reads with MiXCR, one entry per CDR3 protein. The sample contains 6,000 to 9,500 distinct CDR3 sequences, roughly 10% of which appear only once. The material was blood, obtained before antiretroviral therapy. These receptors were collected from an adult with HIV infection. The CDR3 runs from the conserved cysteine through the conserved F or W. A D gene is named only where the DNA matches it firmly. Size is omitted from some rows. Given values are once, few, many or a class for expanded clones.

clone_size | j_call | d_call | v_call | cdr3_nt | cdr3_aa
many | TRBJ2-5 | NA | TRBV2 | TGTGCCAGCGGTCGGGGACATCAAGAGACCCAGTACTTC | CASGRGHQETQYF
NA | TRBJ2-3 | NA | TRBV5-4 | TGTGCCAGCGGGGGGGGGGAGCAGGGGTCAGATACGCAGTATTTT | CASGGGEQGSDTQYF
many | TRBJ1-5 | NA | TRBV27 | TGTGCCAGCAGGAGGGGGGGTAGCAATCAGCCCCAGCATTTT | CASRRGGSNQPQHF
many | TRBJ1-5 | NA | TRBV2 | TGTGCCAGCAAAGAGGGAGGGCCGACTTATCAGCCCCAGCATTTT | CASKEGGPTYQPQHF
NA | TRBJ2-2 | TRBD1 | TRBV7-8 | TGTGCCAGCAGCCCCCAGAGAGGACAGGGGGATACCGGGGAGCTGTTTTTT | CASSPQRGQGDTGELFF
medium-sized | TRBJ2-2 | NA | TRBV4-2 | TGTGCCAGCAGCCCGAGGGTCGAGTACACCGGGGAGCTGTTTTTT | CASSPRVEYTGELFF
medium-sized | TRBJ2-7 | TRBD2 | TRBV4-1 | TGCGCCAGCAGCGCAGCCCGGGACTACTCCTACGAGCAGTACTTC | CASSAARDYSYEQYF
medium-sized | TRBJ1-1 | NA | TRBV10-2 | TGCGCCAGCAGTCGGGGCACCACTGAAGCTTTCTTT | CASSRGTTEAFF
many | TRBJ2-7 | TRBD1 | TRBV18 | TGTGCCAGCTCACCACCGGGACAGGGGGCCCACGAGCAGTACTTC | CASSPPGQGAHEQYF
medium-sized | TRBJ2-5 | NA | TRBV6-1 | TGTGCCAGCAGTGTCGGACAGCAAGAGACCCAGTACTTC | CASSVGQQETQYF
many | TRBJ2-5 | TRBD1 | TRBV28 | TGTGCCAGCAGTTCATTGACAGGGTCGGGGACCCAGTACTTC | CASSSLTGSGTQYF
NA | TRBJ2-3 | TRBD2 | TRBV11-2 | TGTGCCAGCAGCTTAATAGCGGGGGGTGATACGCAGTATTTT | CASSLIAGGDTQYF
medium-sized | TRBJ2-5 | TRBD2 | TRBV12-3/TRBV12-4 | TGTGCCAGCAGATTCGGGCGGGGGGGCCAAATAGAGACCCAGTACTTC | CASRFGRGGQIETQYF
medium-sized | TRBJ1-4 | NA | TRBV25-1 | TGTGCCAGCCGCAGTGAGTCGGGGGCGGGGAAACTGTTTTTT | CASRSESGAGKLFF
many | TRBJ1-5 | NA | TRBV20-1 | TGCAGTGCTAGAGATCGGGGACACCAGAGCAATCAGCCCCAGCATTTT | CSARDRGHQSNQPQHF
NA | TRBJ1-1 | NA | TRBV14 | TGTGCCAGCAGCCGTACAGTGAACACTGAAGCTTTCTTT | CASSRTVNTEAFF
many | TRBJ2-1 | NA | TRBV20-1 | TGCAGTGCTAGAGATCTCTACCGGGACGTCTCCTACAATGAGCAGTTCTTC | CSARDLYRDVSYNEQFF
medium-sized | TRBJ2-7 | TRBD2 | TRBV20-1 | TGCAGTGCTAGAGAAGTAGGCGGGACGGGGGGAGACGAGCAGTACTTC | CSAREVGGTGGDEQYF
many | TRBJ1-5 | NA | TRBV29-1 | TGCAGCGTTAAGGGGGGCGGCAATCAGCCCCAGCATTTT | CSVKGGGNQPQHF
NA | TRBJ2-2 | NA | TRBV4-1 | TGCGCCAGCAGCCAAGATCGATCTGTCGGGGAGCTGTTTTTT | CASSQDRSVGELFF
many | TRBJ2-3 | NA | TRBV19 | TGTGCCAGTAGTAACCAGGATCCAGATACGCAGTATTTT | CASSNQDPDTQYF
medium-sized | TRBJ2-7 | NA | TRBV12-3/TRBV12-4 | TGTGCCAGCAGCCTCGGTTACGAGCAGTACTTC | CASSLGYEQYF
few | TRBJ1-1 | TRBD1 | TRBV6-5 | TGTGCCAGCAGTTACGGGAGACAGGGGGCGAACACTGAAGCTTTCTTT | CASSYGRQGANTEAFF
NA | TRBJ2-1 | TRBD1 | TRBV20-1 | TGCAGTGCTAGAGGGGACAGGGGGGCCTACAATGAGCAGTTCTTC | CSARGDRGAYNEQFF
many | TRBJ1-1 | NA | TRBV7-9 | TGTGCCAGCAGCTTAGTCGGGGAGAACACTGAAGCTTTCTTT | CASSLVGENTEAFF
medium-sized | TRBJ2-7 | NA | TRBV10-2 | TGCGCCAGCAGCCAACCGGGACTCCTCTACGAGCAGTACTTC | CASSQPGLLYEQYF
many | TRBJ2-5 | NA | TRBV3-1 | TGTGCCAGCAGCCATCAGGGCCAAGAGACCCAGTACTTC | CASSHQGQETQYF
medium-sized | TRBJ2-3 | NA | TRBV29-1 | TGCAGCGTTGAAAGTGGAACAGCTACAAACCACAGCACAGATACGCAGTATTTT | CSVESGTATNHSTDTQYF
many | TRBJ2-3 | NA | TRBV12-3/TRBV12-4 | TGTGCCAGCAGAGGGGGTAGGACAGATACGCAGTATTTT | CASRGGRTDTQYF
NA | TRBJ2-5 | TRBD1 | TRBV7-9 | TGTGCCAGCAGCTTAGTTGGGACAGCACAAGAGACCCAGTACTTC | CASSLVGTAQETQYF
medium-sized | TRBJ2-4 | NA | TRBV14 | TGTGCCAGCAGCCCACGGGTGGATGGTCTAGCCAAAAACATTCAGTACTTC | CASSPRVDGLAKNIQYF
NA | TRBJ1-1 | TRBD1 | TRBV13 | TGTGCCAGCAGCCTTGAAAGGACAGGGAGAACTGAAGCTTTCTTT | CASSLERTGRTEAFF